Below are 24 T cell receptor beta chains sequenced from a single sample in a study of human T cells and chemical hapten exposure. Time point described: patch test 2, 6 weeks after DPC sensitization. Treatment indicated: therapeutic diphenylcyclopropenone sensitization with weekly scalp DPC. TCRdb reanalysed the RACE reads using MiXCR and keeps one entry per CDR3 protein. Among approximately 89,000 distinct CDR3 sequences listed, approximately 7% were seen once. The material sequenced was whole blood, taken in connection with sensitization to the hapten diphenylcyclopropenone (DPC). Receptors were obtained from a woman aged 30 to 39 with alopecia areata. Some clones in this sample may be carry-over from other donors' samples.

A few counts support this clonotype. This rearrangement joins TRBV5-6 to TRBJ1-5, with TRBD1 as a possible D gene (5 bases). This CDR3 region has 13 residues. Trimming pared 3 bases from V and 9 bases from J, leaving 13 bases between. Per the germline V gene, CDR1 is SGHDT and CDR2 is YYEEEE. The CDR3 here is CASSSKGRGPQHF. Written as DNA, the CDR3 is TGTGCCAGCAGCTCGAAGGGAAGGGGGCCCCAGCATTTT.

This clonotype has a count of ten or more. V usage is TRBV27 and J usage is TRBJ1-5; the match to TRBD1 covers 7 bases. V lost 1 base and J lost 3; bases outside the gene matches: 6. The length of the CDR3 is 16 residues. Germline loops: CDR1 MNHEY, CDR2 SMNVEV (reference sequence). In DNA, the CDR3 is TGTGCCAGCAGTTTATGGGCAGGGGGGAACAATCAGCCCCAGCATTTT. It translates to CASSLWAGGNNQPQHF.

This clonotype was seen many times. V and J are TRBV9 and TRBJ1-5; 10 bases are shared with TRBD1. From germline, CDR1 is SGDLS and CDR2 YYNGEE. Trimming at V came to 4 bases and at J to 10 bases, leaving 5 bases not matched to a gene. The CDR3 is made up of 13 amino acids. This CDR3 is CASSKGQGIPQHF. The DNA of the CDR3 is TGTGCCAGCAGCAAGGGACAGGGGATCCCCCAGCATTTT.

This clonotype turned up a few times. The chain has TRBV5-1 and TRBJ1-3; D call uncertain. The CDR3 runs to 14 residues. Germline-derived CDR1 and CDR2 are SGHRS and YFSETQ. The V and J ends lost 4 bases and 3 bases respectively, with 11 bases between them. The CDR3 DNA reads TGCGCCAGCAGCCCCGCGAGGGATGGAAACACCATATATTTT. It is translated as CASSPARDGNTIYF.

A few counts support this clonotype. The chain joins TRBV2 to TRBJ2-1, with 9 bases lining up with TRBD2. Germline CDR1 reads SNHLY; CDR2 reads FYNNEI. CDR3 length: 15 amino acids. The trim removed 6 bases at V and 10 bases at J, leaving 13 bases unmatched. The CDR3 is CASRDLAGRRREQFF. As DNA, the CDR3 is TGTGCCAGCAGGGACCTAGCGGGGCGACGTAGGGAGCAGTTCTTC.

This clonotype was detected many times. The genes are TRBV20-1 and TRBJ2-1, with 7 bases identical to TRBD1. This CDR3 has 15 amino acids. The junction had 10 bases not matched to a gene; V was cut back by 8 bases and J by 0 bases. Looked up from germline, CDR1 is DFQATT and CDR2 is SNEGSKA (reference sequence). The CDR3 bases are TGCAGTACAACCCCGGGACAGTCCTCCTACAATGAGCAGTTCTTC. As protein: CSTTPGQSSYNEQFF.

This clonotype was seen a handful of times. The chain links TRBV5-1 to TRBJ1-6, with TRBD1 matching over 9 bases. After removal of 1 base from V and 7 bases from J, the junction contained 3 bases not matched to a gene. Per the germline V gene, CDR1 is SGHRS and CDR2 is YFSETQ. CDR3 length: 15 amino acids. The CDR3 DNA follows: TGCGCCAGCAGCTTGTCGGACAGGGGAAATTCACCCCTCCACTTT. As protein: CASSLSDRGNSPLHF.

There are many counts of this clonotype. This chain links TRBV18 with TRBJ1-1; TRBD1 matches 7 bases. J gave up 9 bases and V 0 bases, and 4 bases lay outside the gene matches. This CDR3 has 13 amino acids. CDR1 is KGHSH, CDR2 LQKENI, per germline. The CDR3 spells CASSPPQGTKAFF. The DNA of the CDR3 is TGTGCCAGCTCACCACCACAGGGGACAAAAGCTTTCTTT.

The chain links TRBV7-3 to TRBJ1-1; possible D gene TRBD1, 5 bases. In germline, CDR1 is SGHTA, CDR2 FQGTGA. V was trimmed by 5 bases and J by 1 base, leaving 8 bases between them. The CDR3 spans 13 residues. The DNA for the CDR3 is TGTGCCAGCAGCCCGGACAAGAACACTGAAGCTTTCTTT. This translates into CASSPDKNTEAFF.

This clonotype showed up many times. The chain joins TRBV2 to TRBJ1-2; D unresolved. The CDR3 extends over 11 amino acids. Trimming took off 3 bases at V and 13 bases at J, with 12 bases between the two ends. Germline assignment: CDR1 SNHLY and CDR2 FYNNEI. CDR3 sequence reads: CASSEGKLGTF. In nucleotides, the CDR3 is TGTGCCAGCAGTGAGGGCAAGCTGGGCACCTTC.

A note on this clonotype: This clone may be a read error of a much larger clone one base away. In DNA form, the CDR3 reads TGTGCCAGCAGCGATACGGGGGGAGATACGCAGTATTTT. This gives the protein CASSDTGGDTQYF. This chain joins TRBV4-2 and TRBJ2-3, with TRBD2 matching 7 bases. The J segment lost 5 bases and the V segment lost 5 bases, leaving 4 bases of the junction unmatched. The CDR3 runs to 13 residues. Germline V lookup: CDR1 LGHNA, CDR2 YNFKEQ.

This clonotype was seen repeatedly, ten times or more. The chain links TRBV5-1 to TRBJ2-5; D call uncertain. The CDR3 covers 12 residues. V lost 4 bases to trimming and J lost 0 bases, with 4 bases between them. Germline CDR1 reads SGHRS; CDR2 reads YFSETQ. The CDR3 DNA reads TGCGCCAGCAGCCAGTACCAAGAGACCCAGTACTTC. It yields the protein CASSQYQETQYF. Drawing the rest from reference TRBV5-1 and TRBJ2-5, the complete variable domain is KAGVTQTPRYLIKTRGQQVTLSCSPISGHRSVSWYQQTPGQGLQFLFEYFSETQRNKGNFPGRFSGRQFSNSRSEMNVSTLELGDSALYLCASSQYQETQYFGPGTRLLVL.

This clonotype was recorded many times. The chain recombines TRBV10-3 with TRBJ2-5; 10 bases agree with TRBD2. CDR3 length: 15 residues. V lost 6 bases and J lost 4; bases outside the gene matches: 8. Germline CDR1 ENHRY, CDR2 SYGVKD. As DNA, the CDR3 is TGTGCCATCAGCGAGCGGACTAGCGGAAGAGAGACCCAGTACTTC. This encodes CAISERTSGRETQYF.

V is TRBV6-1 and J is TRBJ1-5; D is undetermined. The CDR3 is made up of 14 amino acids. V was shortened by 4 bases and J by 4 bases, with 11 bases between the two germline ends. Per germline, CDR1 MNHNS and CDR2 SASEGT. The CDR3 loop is CASSAGSTNQPQHF. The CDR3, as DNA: TGTGCCAGCAGTGCGGGGTCGACGAATCAGCCCCAGCATTTT.

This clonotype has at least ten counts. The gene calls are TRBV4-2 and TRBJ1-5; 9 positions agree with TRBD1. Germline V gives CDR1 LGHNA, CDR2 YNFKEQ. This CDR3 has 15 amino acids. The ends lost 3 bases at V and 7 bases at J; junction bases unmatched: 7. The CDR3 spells CASSQVQGAEQPQHF. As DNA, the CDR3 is TGTGCCAGCAGCCAGGTACAGGGGGCCGAGCAGCCCCAGCATTTT.

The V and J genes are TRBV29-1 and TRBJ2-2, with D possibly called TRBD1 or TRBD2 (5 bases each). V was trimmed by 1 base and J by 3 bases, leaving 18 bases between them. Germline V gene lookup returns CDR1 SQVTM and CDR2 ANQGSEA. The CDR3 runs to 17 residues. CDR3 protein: CSVEAATGRGYTGELFF. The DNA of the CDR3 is TGCAGCGTTGAAGCTGCGACGGGACGGGGCTACACCGGGGAGCTGTTTTTT.

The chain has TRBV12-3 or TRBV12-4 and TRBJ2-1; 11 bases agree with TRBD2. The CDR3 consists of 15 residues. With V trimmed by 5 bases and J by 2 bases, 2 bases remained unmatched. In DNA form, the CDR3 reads TGTGCCAGCAGTCCTAGCGGGGGGACCTACAATGAGCAGTTCTTC. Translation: CASSPSGGTYNEQFF.

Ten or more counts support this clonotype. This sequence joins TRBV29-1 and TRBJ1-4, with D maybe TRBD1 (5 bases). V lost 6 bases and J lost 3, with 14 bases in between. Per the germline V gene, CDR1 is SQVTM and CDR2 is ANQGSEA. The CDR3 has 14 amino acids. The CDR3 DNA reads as TGCAGCGTGCAGGGTTTAGCAGCTAATGAAAAACTGTTTTTT. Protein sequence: CSVQGLAANEKLFF.

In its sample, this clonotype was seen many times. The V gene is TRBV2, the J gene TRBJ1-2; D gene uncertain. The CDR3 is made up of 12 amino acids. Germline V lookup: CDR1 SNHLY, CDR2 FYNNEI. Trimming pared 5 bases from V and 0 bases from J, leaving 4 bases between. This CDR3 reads CASSPANYGYTF. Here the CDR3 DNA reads TGTGCCAGCAGTCCAGCTAACTATGGCTACACCTTC.

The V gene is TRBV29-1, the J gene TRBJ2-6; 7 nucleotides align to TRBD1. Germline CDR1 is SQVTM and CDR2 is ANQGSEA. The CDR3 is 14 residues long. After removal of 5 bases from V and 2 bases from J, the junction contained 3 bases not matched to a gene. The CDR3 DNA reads TGCAGCGTTTCTGACAGGGCTGGGGCCAACGTCCTGACTTTC. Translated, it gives CSVSDRAGANVLTF.

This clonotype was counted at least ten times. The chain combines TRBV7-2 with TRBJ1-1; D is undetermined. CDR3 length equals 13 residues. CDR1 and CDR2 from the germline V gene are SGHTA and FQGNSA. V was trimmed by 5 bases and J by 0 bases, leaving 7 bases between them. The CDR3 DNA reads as TGTGCCAGCAGCCCACAAGTGAACACTGAAGCTTTCTTT. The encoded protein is CASSPQVNTEAFF.

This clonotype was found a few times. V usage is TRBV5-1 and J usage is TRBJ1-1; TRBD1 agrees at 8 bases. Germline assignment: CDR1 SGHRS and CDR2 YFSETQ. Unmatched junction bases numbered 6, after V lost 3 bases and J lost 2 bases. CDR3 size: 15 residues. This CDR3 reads CASSSGTGENTEAFF. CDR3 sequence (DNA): TGCGCCAGCAGCTCTGGGACAGGCGAAAACACTGAAGCTTTCTTT. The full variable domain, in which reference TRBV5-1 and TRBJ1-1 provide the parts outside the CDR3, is KAGVTQTPRYLIKTRGQQVTLSCSPISGHRSVSWYQQTPGQGLQFLFEYFSETQRNKGNFPGRFSGRQFSNSRSEMNVSTLELGDSALYLCASSSGTGENTEAFFGQGTRLTVV.

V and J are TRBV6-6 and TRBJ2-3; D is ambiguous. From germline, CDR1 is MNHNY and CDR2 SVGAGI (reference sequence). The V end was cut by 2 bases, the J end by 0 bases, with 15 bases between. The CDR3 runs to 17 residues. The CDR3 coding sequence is TGTGCCAGCAGTTACCCCTCTAAATTAACTAGCACAGATACGCAGTATTTT. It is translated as CASSYPSKLTSTDTQYF.

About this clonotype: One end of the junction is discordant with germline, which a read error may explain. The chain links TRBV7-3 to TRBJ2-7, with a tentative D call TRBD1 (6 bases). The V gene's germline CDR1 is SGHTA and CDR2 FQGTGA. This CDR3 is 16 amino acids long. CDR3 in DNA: TGTGCCAGCAGCTCCACACCCACCCGGACAGCCTACAAGCAGTACTTC. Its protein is CASSSTPTRTAYKQYF.